Following are 2 T cell receptor beta chains from one sample sequenced in a study of STAT5B mutations in CD4+ large granular lymphocyte leukemia. Generated by immunoSEQ multiplex PCR, the TCRdb table keeps only in-frame clones and is missing some. In the table there are tens of thousands of clones, 70% of which are singletons. Sequencing was carried out using CD4+ T cells from blood buffy coats. The receptors stem from a human donor in good health.

This clone was observed a few times. The chain has TRBV11-1 and TRBJ1-1; the match to TRBD1 covers 9 bases. This CDR3 region has 13 residues. Trimming took 6 bases from V and 3 from J; bases not matched to a gene: 2. Looked up from germline, CDR1 is SGHAT and CDR2 is FQDESV (reference sequence). CDR3 amino acids: CASRRDRDTEAFF. CDR3 DNA sequence: TGTGCCAGCAGGAGGGACAGGGACACTGAAGCTTTCTTT.

This rearrangement joins TRBV19 to TRBJ2-7, with D unclear. Trimming left V 5 bases short and J 3 bases short, with 11 bases between. Per the germline V gene, CDR1 is LNHDA and CDR2 is SQIVND (reference sequence). The CDR3 contains 13 residues. The CDR3 region is CASSSHTFYEQYF. The CDR3 nucleotides read TGTGCCAGTAGTTCCCACACCTTCTACGAGCAGTACTTC.